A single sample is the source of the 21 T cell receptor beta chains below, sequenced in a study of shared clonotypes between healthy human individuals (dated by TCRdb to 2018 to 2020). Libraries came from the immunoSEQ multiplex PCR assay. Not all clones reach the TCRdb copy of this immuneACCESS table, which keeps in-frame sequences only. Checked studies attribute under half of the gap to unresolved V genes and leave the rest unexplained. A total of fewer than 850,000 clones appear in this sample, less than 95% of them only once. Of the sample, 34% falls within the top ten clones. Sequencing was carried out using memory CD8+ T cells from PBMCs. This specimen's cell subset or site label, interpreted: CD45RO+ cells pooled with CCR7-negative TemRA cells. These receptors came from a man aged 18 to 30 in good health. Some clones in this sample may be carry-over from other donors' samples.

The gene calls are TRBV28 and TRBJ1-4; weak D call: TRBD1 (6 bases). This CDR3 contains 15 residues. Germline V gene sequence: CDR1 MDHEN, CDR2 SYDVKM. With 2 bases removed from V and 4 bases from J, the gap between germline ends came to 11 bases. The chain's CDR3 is CASSLPDRLNEKLFF. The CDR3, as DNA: TGTGCCAGCAGTTTACCAGACAGGCTTAATGAAAAACTGTTTTTT.

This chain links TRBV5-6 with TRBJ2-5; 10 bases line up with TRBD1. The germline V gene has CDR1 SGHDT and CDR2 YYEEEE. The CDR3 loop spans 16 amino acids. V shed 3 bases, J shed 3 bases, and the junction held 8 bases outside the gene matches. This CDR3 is CASSSRGQGYEETQYF. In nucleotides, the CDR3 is TGTGCCAGCAGCTCAAGGGGACAGGGGTATGAAGAGACCCAGTACTTC.

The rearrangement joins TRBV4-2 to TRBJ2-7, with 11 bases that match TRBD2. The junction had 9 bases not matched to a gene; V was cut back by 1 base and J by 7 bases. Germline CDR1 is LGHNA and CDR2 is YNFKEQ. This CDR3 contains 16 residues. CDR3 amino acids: CASSQGGSGRAGEQYF. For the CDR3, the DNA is TGTGCCAGCAGCCAAGGGGGTAGCGGGAGGGCGGGAGAGCAGTACTTC.

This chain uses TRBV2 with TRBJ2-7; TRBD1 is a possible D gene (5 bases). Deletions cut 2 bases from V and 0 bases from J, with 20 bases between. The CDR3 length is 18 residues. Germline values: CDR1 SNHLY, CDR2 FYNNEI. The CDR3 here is CASSESRQFQTDSYEQYF. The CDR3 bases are TGTGCCAGCAGTGAATCTAGACAGTTTCAAACGGACTCCTACGAGCAGTACTTC.

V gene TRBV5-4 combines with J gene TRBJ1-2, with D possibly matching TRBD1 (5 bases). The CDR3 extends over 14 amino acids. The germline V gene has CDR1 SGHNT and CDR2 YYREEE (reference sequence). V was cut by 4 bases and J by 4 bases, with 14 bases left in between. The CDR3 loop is CASSPRDGLYGYTF. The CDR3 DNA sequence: TGTGCCAGCAGCCCCCGGGACGGACTCTATGGCTACACCTTC.

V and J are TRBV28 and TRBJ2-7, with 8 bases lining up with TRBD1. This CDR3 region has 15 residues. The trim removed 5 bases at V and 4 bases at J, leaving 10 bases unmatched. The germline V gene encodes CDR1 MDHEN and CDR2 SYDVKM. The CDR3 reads CASSMTGASGYEQYF. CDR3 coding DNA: TGTGCCAGCAGTATGACAGGGGCCTCCGGATACGAGCAGTACTTC.

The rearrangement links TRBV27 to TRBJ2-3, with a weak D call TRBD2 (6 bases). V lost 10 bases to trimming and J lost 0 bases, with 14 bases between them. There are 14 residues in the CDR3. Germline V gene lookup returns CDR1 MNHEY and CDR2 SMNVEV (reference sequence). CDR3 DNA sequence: TGTGCCACGAGGGTGCGGGGAAGCACAGATACGCAGTATTTT. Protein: CATRVRGSTDTQYF.

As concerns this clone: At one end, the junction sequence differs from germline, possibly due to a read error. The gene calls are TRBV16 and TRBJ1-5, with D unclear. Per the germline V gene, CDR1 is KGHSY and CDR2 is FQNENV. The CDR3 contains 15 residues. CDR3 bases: TGTGCCAGCGGCCAATTTCCCTATAGCAATCAGCCCCAGCATTTT. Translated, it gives CASGQFPYSNQPQHF.

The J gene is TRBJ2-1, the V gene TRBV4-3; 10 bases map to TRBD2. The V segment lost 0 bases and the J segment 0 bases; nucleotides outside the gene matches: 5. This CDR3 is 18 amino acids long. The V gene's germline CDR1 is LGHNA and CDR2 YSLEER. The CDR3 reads CASSQDLPSGSSYNEQFF. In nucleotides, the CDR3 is TGCGCCAGCAGCCAAGATCTACCTAGCGGGAGCTCCTACAATGAGCAGTTCTTC.

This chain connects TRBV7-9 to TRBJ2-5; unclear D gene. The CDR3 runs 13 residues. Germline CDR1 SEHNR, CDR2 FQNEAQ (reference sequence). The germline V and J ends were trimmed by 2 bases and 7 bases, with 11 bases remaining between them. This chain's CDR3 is CASSLSTVGTQYF. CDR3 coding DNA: TGTGCCAGCAGCTTATCAACCGTCGGGACCCAGTACTTC. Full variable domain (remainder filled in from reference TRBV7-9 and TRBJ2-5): DTGVSQNPRHKITKRGQNVTFRCDPISEHNRLYWYRQTLGQGPEFLTYFQNEAQLEKSRLLSDRFSAERPKGSFSTLEIQRTEQGDSAMYLCASSLSTVGTQYFGPGTRLLVL.

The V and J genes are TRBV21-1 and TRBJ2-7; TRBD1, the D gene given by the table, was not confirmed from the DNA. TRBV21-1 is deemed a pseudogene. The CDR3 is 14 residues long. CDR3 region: CARYRDRTQPEQYF. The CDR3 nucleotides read TGTGCCAGATACCGGGACAGGACCCAACCGGAGCAGTACTTC.

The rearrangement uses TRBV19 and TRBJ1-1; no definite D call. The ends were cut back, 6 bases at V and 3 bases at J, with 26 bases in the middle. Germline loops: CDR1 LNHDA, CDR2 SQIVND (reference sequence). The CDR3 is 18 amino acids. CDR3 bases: TGTGCCAGTAGCATTAACGGACCGACCACACTCCCCCACACTGAAGCTTTCTTT. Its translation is CASSINGPTTLPHTEAFF.

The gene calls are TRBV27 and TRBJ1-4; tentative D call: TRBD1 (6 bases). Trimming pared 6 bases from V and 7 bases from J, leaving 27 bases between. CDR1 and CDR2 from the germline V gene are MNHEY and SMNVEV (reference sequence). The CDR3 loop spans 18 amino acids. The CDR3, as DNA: TGTGCCAGCAGCCGGGGGGGCTCCCCCGAGTTCTGGATTGAAAAACTGTTTTTT. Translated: CASSRGGSPEFWIEKLFF.

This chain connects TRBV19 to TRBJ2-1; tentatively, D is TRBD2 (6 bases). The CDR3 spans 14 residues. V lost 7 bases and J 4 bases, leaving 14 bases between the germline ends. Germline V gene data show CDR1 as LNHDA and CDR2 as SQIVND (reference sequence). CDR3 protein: CASMEREWYNEQFF. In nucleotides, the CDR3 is TGTGCCAGTATGGAACGGGAGTGGTACAATGAGCAGTTCTTC.

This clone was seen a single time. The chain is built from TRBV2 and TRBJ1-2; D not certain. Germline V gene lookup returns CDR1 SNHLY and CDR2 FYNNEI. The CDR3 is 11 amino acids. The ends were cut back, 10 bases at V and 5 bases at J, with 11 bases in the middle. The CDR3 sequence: CAIIDGYGYTF. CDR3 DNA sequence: TGTGCCATCATCGACGGATATGGCTACACCTTC.

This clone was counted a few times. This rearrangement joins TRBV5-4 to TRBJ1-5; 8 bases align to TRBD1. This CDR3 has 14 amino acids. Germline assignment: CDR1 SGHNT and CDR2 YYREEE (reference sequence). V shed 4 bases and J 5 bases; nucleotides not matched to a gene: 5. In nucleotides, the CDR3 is TGTGCCAGCAGCCGGACAGGGAGTGATCAGCCCCAGCATTTT. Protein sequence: CASSRTGSDQPQHF. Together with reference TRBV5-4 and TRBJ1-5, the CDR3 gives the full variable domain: ETGVTQSPTHLIKTRGQQVTLRCSSQSGHNTVSWYQQALGQGPQFIFQYYREEENGRGNFPPRFSGLQFPNYSSELNVNALELDDSALYLCASSRTGSDQPQHFGDGTRLSIL.

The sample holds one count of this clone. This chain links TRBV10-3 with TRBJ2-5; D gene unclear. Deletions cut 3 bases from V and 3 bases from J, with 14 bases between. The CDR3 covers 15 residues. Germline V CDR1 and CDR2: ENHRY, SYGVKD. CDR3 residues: CAISDTPEVEETQYF. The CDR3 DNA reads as TGTGCCATCAGTGATACCCCAGAGGTGGAAGAGACCCAGTACTTC.

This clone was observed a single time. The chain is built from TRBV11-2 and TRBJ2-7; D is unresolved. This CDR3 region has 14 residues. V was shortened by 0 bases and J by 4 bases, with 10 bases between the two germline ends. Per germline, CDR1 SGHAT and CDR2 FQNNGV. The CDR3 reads CASSLDGILYEQYF. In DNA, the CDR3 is TGTGCCAGCAGCTTAGACGGCATACTATACGAGCAGTACTTC. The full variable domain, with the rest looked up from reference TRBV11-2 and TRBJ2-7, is EAGVAQSPRYKIIEKRQSVAFWCNPISGHATLYWYQQILGQGPKLLIQFQNNGVVDDSQLPKDRFSAERLKGVDSTLKIQPAKLEDSAVYLCASSLDGILYEQYFGPGTRLTVT.

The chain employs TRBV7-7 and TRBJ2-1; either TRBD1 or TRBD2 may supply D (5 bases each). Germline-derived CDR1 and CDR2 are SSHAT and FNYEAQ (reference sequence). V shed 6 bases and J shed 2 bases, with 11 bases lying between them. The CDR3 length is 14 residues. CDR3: CASSVGPAYNEQFF. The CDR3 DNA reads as TGTGCCAGCAGTGTGGGACCCGCCTACAATGAGCAGTTCTTC.

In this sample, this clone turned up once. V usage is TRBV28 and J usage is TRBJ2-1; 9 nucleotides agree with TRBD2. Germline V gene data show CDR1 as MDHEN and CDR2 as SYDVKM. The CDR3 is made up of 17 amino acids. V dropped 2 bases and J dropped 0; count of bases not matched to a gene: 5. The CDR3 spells CASSLTLSGSSYNEQFF. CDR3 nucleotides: TGTGCCAGCAGTTTAACCCTTAGCGGGAGCTCCTACAATGAGCAGTTCTTC.

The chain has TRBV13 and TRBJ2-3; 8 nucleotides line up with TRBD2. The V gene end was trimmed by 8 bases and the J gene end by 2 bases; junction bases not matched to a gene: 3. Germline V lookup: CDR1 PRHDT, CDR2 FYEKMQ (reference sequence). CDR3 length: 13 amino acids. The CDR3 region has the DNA TGTGCCAGCGGAGCGGGGGACACAGATACGCAGTATTTT. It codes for CASGAGDTDTQYF.